Sequencing of this T cell receptor beta chain was carried out in a study of CD8+ T cells in alopecia areata. As the sequencing template, cDNA was produced by extracting RNA and reverse transcribing it. Profiled with immunoSEQ multiplex PCR; TCRdb holds only in-frame clones, not every one. The sample holds 200,000 to 250,000 clones, more than 30% seen once. This sample's treatment: oral pan-JAK inhibitor, 5-10 mg twice daily. This CDR3 spans 12 amino acids. Germline V gene data show CDR1 as SEHNR and CDR2 as FQNEAQ (reference sequence). Trimming took off 5 bases at V and 9 bases at J, with 11 bases between the two ends.

The receptor was isolated from a human donor with alopecia areata. This rearrangement joins TRBV7-9 to TRBJ2-1; possible D gene TRBD2, 5 bases. Source: CD4+ T cells sorted from blood, taken at approximately week 30, from a patient treated with tofacitinib. CDR3 sequence (DNA): TGTGCCAGCAGCCGCCAGGAGGCTGAGCAGTTCTTC. It encodes CASSRQEAEQFF.